Listed below are T cell receptor beta chains from one sample, sequenced in a study of TIL therapy for anti-PD-1-resistant metastatic lung cancer. The protocol was immunoSEQ multiplex PCR, while the TCRdb copy is restricted to in-frame clones and leaves out a portion. The table shows about 50,000 clones, with 70% to 85% occurring only once. The sequencing used blood, collected at baseline. These receptors were collected from a woman aged 25-85 years with non-small cell lung cancer. Both conserved end residues are part of each CDR3. D genes are given only for firm matches. A row's size may be missing; if present it is once, few, many or a size class.

j_gene: TRBJ1-2; d_gene: TRBD1; abundance: .; v_gene: TRBV10-3; CDR3nt: TGTGCCAGCAGATTAAACGGACAGGGGGCGGATGGCTACACCTTC; CDR3aa: CASRLNGQGADGYTF
j_gene: TRBJ2-1; d_gene: TRBD2; abundance: .; v_gene: TRBV7-6; CDR3nt: TGTGCCAGCAGCCGACTAGCGGGCCCAAGGAATGAGCAGTTCTTC; CDR3aa: CASSRLAGPRNEQFF
j_gene: TRBJ2-2; d_gene: TRBD2; abundance: .; v_gene: TRBV19; CDR3nt: TGTGCCAGTAGTATTCAGGGACTAGCGGGAGGAAATACCGGGGAGCTGTTTTTT; CDR3aa: CASSIQGLAGGNTGELFF
j_gene: TRBJ1-5; d_gene: TRBD1; abundance: .; v_gene: TRBV6-6; CDR3nt: TGTGCCAGCAGTTACCCCCAGGGGGGTCAGCCCCAGCATTTT; CDR3aa: CASSYPQGGQPQHF
j_gene: TRBJ2-1; d_gene: TRBD2; abundance: .; v_gene: TRBV9; CDR3nt: TGTGCCAGCAGCCTGGGACTAGCGGGAGATCCCTACAATGAGCAGTTCTTC; CDR3aa: CASSLGLAGDPYNEQFF
j_gene: TRBJ1-2; d_gene: TRBD1; abundance: .; v_gene: TRBV5-6; CDR3nt: TGTGCCAGCAGCCCGGGGACAGGGACGTGGGGCTACACCTTC; CDR3aa: CASSPGTGTWGYTF
j_gene: TRBJ1-2; d_gene: .; abundance: .; v_gene: TRBV9; CDR3nt: TGTGCCAGCAGCCGGACGGGGGGCTACACCTTC; CDR3aa: CASSRTGGYTF
j_gene: TRBJ2-7; d_gene: .; abundance: .; v_gene: TRBV30; CDR3nt: TGTGCCTCGGGGGCGGGGTTTCTCCACGAGCAGTACTTC; CDR3aa: CASGAGFLHEQYF
j_gene: TRBJ2-3; d_gene: .; abundance: .; v_gene: TRBV10-3; CDR3nt: TGTGCCATCGGACGGGTGGGCGCAGATACGCAGTATTTT; CDR3aa: CAIGRVGADTQYF
j_gene: TRBJ1-5; d_gene: .; abundance: .; v_gene: TRBV18; CDR3nt: TGTGCCAGCTCACCAGGCGGCGTCGCACAGGGTCCCCAGCATTTT; CDR3aa: CASSPGGVAQGPQHF
j_gene: TRBJ2-3; d_gene: .; abundance: .; v_gene: TRBV6-5; CDR3nt: TGTGCCAGCAGTTTAGCGGGCACAGATACGCAGTATTTT; CDR3aa: CASSLAGTDTQYF
j_gene: TRBJ1-5; d_gene: TRBD1; abundance: .; v_gene: TRBV9; CDR3nt: TGTGCCAGCAGCGTGGGACAGAGCAATCAGCCCCAGCATTTT; CDR3aa: CASSVGQSNQPQHF
j_gene: TRBJ1-5; d_gene: .; abundance: .; v_gene: TRBV2; CDR3nt: TGTGCCAGCAAAGGGGGACTCAATCAGCCCCAGCATTTT; CDR3aa: CASKGGLNQPQHF
j_gene: TRBJ2-3; d_gene: TRBD2; abundance: .; v_gene: TRBV6-1; CDR3nt: TGTGCCAGCAGCTTCGGACTAGCCGGCGCAGATACGCAGTATTTT; CDR3aa: CASSFGLAGADTQYF
j_gene: TRBJ2-3; d_gene: .; abundance: few; v_gene: TRBV11-2; CDR3nt: TGTGCCAGCAGCTTAGTGGGGGTAGTTACAGATACGCAGTATTTT; CDR3aa: CASSLVGVVTDTQYF